These 14 T cell receptor beta chains were all obtained from the same sample, sequenced in a study of control samples from healthy donors and cancer patients. The data were produced by immunoSEQ multiplex PCR, yet TCRdb's version contains in-frame clones alone and is incomplete. The sample lists around 130,000 clones; just under 90% were seen once. The specimen was blood. Every receptor here comes from a man in his thirties or forties in good health.

This clone was seen a single time. V is TRBV2 and J is TRBJ1-5, with D unclear. Germline loops: CDR1 SNHLY, CDR2 FYNNEI. V shed 6 bases and J shed 1 base, with 4 bases lying between them. CDR3 length: 12 amino acids. The CDR3 loop reads CASRDSNQPQHF. CDR3 bases: TGTGCCAGCAGGGACAGCAATCAGCCCCAGCATTTT. Drawing the rest from reference TRBV2 and TRBJ1-5, the complete variable domain is EPEVTQTPSHQVTQMGQEVILRCVPISNHLYFYWYRQILGQKVEFLVSFYNNEISEKSEIFDDQFSVERPDGSNFTLKIRSTKLEDSAMYFCASRDSNQPQHFGDGTRLSIL.

The chain links TRBV30 to TRBJ2-5, with 8 bases lining up with TRBD2. The CDR3 runs 17 residues. V dropped 0 bases and J dropped 1; count of bases not matched to a gene: 10. Germline V gives CDR1 GTSNPN, CDR2 SVGIG (reference sequence). The CDR3 is CAWSVGGGGLFQETQYF. In nucleotides, the CDR3 is TGTGCCTGGAGTGTAGGAGGCGGGGGGCTTTTCCAAGAGACCCAGTACTTC.

The chain uses TRBV6-5 and TRBJ2-7; TRBD1 might be the D (6 bases). The CDR3 is 16 amino acids. The ends were cut back, 0 bases at V and 0 bases at J, with 12 bases in the middle. CDR1 and CDR2 from the germline V gene are MNHEY and SVGAGI. The CDR3 nucleotides read TGTGCCAGCAGTTACTCAATTCAGGGGAGCTCCTACGAGCAGTACGTC. Translating gives CASSYSIQGSSYEQYV.

A few counts support this clone. Other DNA variants within this sample encode the same CDR3. This rearrangement joins TRBV14 to TRBJ1-2; D possibly corresponds to TRBD1 (6 bases). CDR3 length equals 14 residues. V was trimmed by 4 bases and J by 8 bases, leaving 17 bases between them. Looked up from germline, CDR1 is SGHDN and CDR2 is FVKESK. The CDR3 DNA sequence: TGTGCCAGCAGCCCCTTGGGGGGGGCGAGCGGCTACACCTTC. Its protein is CASSPLGGASGYTF.

The rearrangement uses TRBV21-1 and TRBJ1-1. TRBV21-1 is noted as a pseudogene. The CDR3 has 17 amino acids. In DNA form, the CDR3 reads TGTGCCAGCAGCAAAGCGCTTTTTGAGGGGAGGAAGACTGAAGCTTTCTTT. Its translation is CASSKALFEGRKTEAFF.

This chain connects TRBV24-1 to TRBJ2-6; 9 bases map to TRBD1. The CDR3 has 18 residues. The germline CDR1 and CDR2 sequences are KGHDR and SFDVKD. The junction had 4 bases not matched to a gene; V was cut back by 2 bases and J by 0 bases. CDR3 loop: CATSDSGTGFSGANVLTF. CDR3 DNA sequence: TGTGCCACCAGTGATTCCGGGACAGGGTTCTCTGGGGCCAACGTCCTGACTTTC.

The chain carries TRBV19 and TRBJ2-5, with D tentatively TRBD2 (7 bases). Trimming left V 4 bases short and J 6 bases short, with 15 bases between. Per the germline V gene, CDR1 is LNHDA and CDR2 is SQIVND (reference sequence). This CDR3 region has 14 residues. The CDR3 reads CASSRGGPTQTQYF. In DNA, the CDR3 is TGTGCCAGTAGTAGGGGGGGGCCAACACAGACCCAGTACTTC.

The chain recombines TRBV21-1 with TRBJ1-2; whether TRBD1, the table's D call, matches the DNA was not checked. TRBV21-1 is given as a pseudogene. CDR3 length: 16 amino acids. The CDR3 sequence is CASSKAGQDTGYGYTF. For the CDR3, the DNA is TGTGCCAGCAGCAAAGCTGGGCAGGACACTGGCTACGGCTACACCTTC.

A single count supports this clone. V usage is TRBV5-1 and J usage is TRBJ1-2, with no clear D. The CDR3 consists of 12 residues. V lost 0 bases and J 7 bases, leaving 7 bases between the germline ends. Per germline, CDR1 SGHRS and CDR2 YFSETQ. In DNA, the CDR3 is TGCGCCAGCAGCTTGGCAGGTATTGGCTACACCTTC. Protein sequence: CASSLAGIGYTF.

This sequence joins TRBV6-6 and TRBJ1-5, with D possibly matching TRBD1 (5 bases). Germline V lookup: CDR1 MNHNY, CDR2 SVGAGI (reference sequence). Trimming took off 1 base at V and 10 bases at J, with 11 bases between the two ends. CDR3 length equals 13 residues. CDR3 protein: CASSYLDGDPQHF. The CDR3 DNA is TGTGCCAGCAGTTACTTGGATGGGGACCCCCAGCATTTT.

The chain joins TRBV25-1 to TRBJ1-4, with 8 bases lining up with TRBD1. The germline CDR1 and CDR2 sequences are MGHDK and SYGVNS. This CDR3 spans 16 amino acids. Trimming took 5 bases from V and 3 from J; bases not matched to a gene: 8. The CDR3 DNA reads TGTGCCAGCAGTCAGGGGGCCGACGCGTCTAATGAAAAACTGTTTTTT. It yields the protein CASSQGADASNEKLFF.

The rearrangement links TRBV4-1 to TRBJ2-5; possibly TRBD2 for D (6 bases). Trimming left V 6 bases short and J 1 base short, with 15 bases between. Germline CDR1 and CDR2: MGHRA and YSYEKL. The CDR3 extends over 15 amino acids. The CDR3 reads CASRRRAGGQETQYF. The CDR3, as DNA: TGCGCCAGCAGGCGGAGGGCGGGCGGCCAAGAGACCCAGTACTTC.

The V and J genes are TRBV5-1 and TRBJ1-1, with D possibly TRBD1 on 5 matching bases. CDR3 length: 14 residues. Germline V gene sequence: CDR1 SGHRS, CDR2 YFSETQ. Deletions cut 6 bases from V and 0 bases from J, with 12 bases between. The CDR3 DNA follows: TGCGCCAGCACCAGGGACGCCGTGAACACTGAAGCTTTCTTT. It translates to CASTRDAVNTEAFF.

The chain is built from TRBV30 and TRBJ1-6, with 7 bases that match TRBD1. The V and J ends lost 7 bases and 7 bases, in that order; junction bases with no gene match: 7. The germline V gene has CDR1 GTSNPN and CDR2 SVGIG (reference sequence). This CDR3 contains 13 residues. The CDR3 reads CASLGQRNSPLHF. CDR3 nucleotides: TGTGCCTCCCTGGGACAGAGAAATTCACCCCTCCACTTT. Supplemented by reference TRBV30 and TRBJ1-6, the full variable domain reads SQTIHQWPATLVQPVGSPLSLECTVEGTSNPNLYWYRQAAGRGLQLLFYSVGIGQISSEVPQNLSASRPQDRQFILSSKKLLLSDSGFYLCASLGQRNSPLHFGNGTRLTVT.